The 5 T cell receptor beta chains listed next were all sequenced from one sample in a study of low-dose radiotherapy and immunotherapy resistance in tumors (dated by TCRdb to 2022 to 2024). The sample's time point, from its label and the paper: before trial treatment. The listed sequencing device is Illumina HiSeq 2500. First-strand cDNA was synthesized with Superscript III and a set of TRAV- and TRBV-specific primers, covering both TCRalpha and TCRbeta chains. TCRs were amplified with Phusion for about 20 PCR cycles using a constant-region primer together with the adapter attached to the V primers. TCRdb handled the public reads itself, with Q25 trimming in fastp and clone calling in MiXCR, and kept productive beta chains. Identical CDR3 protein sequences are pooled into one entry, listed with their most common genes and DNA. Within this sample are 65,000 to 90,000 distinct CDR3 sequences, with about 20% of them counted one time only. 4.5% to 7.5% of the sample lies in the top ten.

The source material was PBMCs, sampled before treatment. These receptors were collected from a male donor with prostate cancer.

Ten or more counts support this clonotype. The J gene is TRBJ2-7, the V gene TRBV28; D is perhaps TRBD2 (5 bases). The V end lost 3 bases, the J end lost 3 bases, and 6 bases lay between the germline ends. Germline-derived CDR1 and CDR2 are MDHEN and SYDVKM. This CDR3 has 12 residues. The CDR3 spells CASSLTIYEQYF. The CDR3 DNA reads TGTGCCAGCAGTTTGACTATCTACGAGCAGTACTTC.

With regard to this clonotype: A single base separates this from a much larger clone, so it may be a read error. In DNA form, the CDR3 reads TGTGCCAGCAGCCTCCGAGGACAGGGAGGCGGCGAGCAGTTCTTC. The encoded protein is CASSLRGQGGGEQFF. The J gene is TRBJ2-1, the V gene TRBV7-1, with TRBD1 matching 8 bases. TRBV7-1 belongs to the ORF category, with a function that is uncertain. V gave up 5 bases and J gave up 10 bases; unmatched junction bases: 13. The CDR3 consists of 15 residues.

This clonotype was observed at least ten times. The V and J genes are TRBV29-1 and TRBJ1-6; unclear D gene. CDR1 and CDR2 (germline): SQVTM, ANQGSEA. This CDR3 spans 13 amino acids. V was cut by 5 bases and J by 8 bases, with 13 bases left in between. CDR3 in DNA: TGCAGCGTTCTCGTTGGCTTCGATTCACCCCTCCACTTT. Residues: CSVLVGFDSPLHF.

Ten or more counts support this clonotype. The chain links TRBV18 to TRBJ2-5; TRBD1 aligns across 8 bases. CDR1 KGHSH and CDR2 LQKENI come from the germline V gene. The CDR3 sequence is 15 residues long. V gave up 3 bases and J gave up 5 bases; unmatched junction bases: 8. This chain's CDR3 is CASSPPQGVGETQYF. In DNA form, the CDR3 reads TGTGCCAGCTCACCGCCACAGGGGGTCGGCGAGACCCAGTACTTC.

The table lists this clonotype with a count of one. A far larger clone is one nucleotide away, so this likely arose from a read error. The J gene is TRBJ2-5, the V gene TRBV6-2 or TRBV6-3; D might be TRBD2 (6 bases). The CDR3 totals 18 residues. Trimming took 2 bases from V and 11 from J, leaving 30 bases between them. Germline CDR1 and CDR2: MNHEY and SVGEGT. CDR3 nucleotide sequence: TGTGCCAGCAGTTACGTCGGCGGGGAGAAAAGAACCTACAATGAGCAGTACTTC. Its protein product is CASSYVGGEKRTYNEQYF.